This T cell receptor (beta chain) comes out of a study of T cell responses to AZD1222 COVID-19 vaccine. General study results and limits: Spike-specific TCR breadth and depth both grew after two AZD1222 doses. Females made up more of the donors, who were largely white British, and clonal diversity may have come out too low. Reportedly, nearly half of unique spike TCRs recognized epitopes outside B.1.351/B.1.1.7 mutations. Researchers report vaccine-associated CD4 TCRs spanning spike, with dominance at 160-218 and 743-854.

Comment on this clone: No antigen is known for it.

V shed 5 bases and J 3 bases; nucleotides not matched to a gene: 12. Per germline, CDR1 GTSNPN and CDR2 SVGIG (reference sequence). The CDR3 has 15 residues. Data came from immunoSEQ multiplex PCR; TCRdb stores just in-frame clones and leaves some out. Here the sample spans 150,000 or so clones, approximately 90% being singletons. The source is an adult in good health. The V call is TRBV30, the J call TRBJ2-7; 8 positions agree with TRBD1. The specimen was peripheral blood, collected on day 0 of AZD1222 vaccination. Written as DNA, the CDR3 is TGTGCCTGGCTAACTCGACAGGGGCGAAACTACGAGCAGTACTTC. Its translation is CAWLTRQGRNYEQYF.